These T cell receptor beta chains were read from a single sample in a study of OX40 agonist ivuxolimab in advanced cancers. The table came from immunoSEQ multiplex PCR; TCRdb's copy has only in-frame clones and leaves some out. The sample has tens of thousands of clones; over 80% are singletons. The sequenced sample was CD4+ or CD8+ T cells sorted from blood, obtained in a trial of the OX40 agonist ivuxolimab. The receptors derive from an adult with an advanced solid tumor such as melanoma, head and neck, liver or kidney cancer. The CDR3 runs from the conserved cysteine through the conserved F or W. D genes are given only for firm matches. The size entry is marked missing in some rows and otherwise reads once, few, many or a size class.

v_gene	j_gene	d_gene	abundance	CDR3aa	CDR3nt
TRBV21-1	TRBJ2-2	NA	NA	CASRYRGCSTGELFF	TGTGCCAGCAGATACAGGGGGTGCAGCACCGGGGAGCTGTTTTTT
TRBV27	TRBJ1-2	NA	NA	CASTSLGGGASYGYTF	TGTGCCAGCACATCCCTTGGGGGGGGCGCGAGCTATGGCTACACCTTC
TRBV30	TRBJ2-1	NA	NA	CAWSGIRDTSYNEQFF	TGTGCCTGGAGTGGGATCCGGGACACCTCCTACAATGAGCAGTTCTTC
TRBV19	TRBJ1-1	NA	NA	CASSIGVMRTEAFF	TGTGCCAGTAGTATTGGGGTTATGAGAACTGAAGCTTTCTTT
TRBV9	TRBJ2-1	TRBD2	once	CASSPVTSEGEQFF	TGTGCCAGCAGCCCAGTGACTAGCGAAGGTGAGCAGTTCTTC
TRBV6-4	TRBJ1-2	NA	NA	CASSDSAGHYGYTF	TGTGCCAGCAGTGACTCCGCGGGACACTATGGCTACACCTTC
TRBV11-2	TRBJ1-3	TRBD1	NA	CASSSKGQISGNTIYF	TGTGCCAGCAGCTCGAAGGGACAGATCTCTGGAAACACCATATATTTT
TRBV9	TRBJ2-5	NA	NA	CASSVGLADQETQYF	TGTGCCAGCAGCGTAGGATTGGCAGATCAAGAGACCCAGTACTTC
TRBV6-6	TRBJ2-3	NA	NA	CASSYRMDTQYF	TGTGCCAGCAGTTACCGTATGGATACGCAGTATTTT
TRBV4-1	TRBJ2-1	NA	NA	CASSQDQTGQFF	TGCGCCAGCAGCCAAGATCAGACGGGGCAGTTCTTC
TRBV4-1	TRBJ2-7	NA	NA	CASSHGKGNYEQYF	TGCGCCAGCAGCCACGGTAAAGGGAACTACGAGCAGTACTTC
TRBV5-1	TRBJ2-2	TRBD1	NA	CASSPTGGDTGELFF	TGCGCCAGCAGCCCGACAGGGGGCGACACCGGGGAGCTGTTTTTT
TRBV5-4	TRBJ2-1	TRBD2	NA	CASTRAGGNEQFF	TGTGCCAGCACTCGGGCGGGGGGTAATGAGCAGTTCTTC
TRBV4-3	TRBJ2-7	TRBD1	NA	CASSRVQGPSYEQYF	TGCGCCAGCAGCCGAGTACAGGGGCCTTCCTACGAGCAGTACTTC
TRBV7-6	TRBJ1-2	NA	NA	CASSLGGHFYGYTF	TGTGCCAGCAGCTTGGGGGGACACTTCTATGGCTACACCTTC
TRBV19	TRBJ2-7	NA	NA	CASSTATGAYEQYF	TGTGCCAGTAGTACCGCGACGGGTGCCTACGAGCAGTACTTC
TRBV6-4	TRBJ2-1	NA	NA	CASSDTSTGEQFF	TGTGCCAGCAGTGACACGTCTACCGGTGAGCAGTTCTTC
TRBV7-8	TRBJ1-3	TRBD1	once	CASSNGQGATGNTIYF	TGTGCCAGCAGCAACGGACAGGGGGCGACTGGAAACACCATATATTTT
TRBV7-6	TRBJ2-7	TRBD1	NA	CASSPGQGGSYEQYF	TGTGCCAGCAGCCCTGGACAGGGGGGTTCCTACGAGCAGTACTTC
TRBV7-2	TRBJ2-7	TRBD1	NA	CASSLTGTDSYEQYF	TGTGCCAGCAGCTTAACCGGGACAGACTCCTACGAGCAGTACTTC
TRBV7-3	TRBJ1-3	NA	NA	CASSPQTGSGNTIYF	TGTGCCAGCAGCCCCCAGACAGGATCTGGAAACACCATATATTTT
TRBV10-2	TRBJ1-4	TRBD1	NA	CASSDPLFQVVPGQGATNEKLFF	TGCGCCAGCAGTGACCCTCTTTTTCAGGTAGTCCCGGGACAGGGGGCCACTAATGAAAAACTGTTTTTT
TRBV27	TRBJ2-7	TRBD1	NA	CASSNPGTGTYEQYF	TGTGCCAGCAGTAACCCCGGGACAGGGACCTACGAGCAGTACTTC
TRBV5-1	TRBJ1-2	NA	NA	CASSLAVGDGYTF	TGCGCCAGCAGCTTGGCCGTGGGGGATGGCTACACCTTC
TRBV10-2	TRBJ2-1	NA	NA	CASRGGGPGGGAYNEQFF	TGCGCCAGCAGGGGGGGAGGCCCAGGGGGAGGTGCCTACAATGAGCAGTTCTTC
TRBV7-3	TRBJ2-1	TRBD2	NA	CASSTGTSGPYNEQFF	TGTGCCAGCAGCACCGGGACTAGCGGGCCCTACAATGAGCAGTTCTTC
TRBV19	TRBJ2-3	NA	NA	CASLGADTQYF	TGTGCCAGCCTCGGGGCAGATACGCAGTATTTT
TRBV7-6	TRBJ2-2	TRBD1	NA	CASSSGTVNTGELFF	TGTGCCAGCAGCTCCGGGACAGTGAACACCGGGGAGCTGTTTTTT
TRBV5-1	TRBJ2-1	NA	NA	CASSLVGPTGWEQFF	TGCGCCAGCAGCTTGGTTGGGCCTACAGGGTGGGAGCAGTTCTTC
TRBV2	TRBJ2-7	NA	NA	CASSGETSSYEQYF	TGTGCCAGCAGTGGGGAGACAAGTTCCTACGAGCAGTACTTC
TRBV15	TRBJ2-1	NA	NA	CATSRSRDSSYNEQFF	TGTGCCACCAGCAGAAGCCGGGACTCCTCCTACAATGAGCAGTTCTTC
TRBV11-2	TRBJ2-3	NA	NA	CASSIGGNTQYF	TGTGCCAGCAGCATAGGGGGGAATACGCAGTATTTT
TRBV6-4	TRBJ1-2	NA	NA	CASNPTGNYGYTF	TGTGCCAGCAACCCGACAGGAAACTATGGCTACACCTTC
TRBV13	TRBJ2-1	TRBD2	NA	CASSFAGGLGEQFF	TGTGCCAGCAGCTTTGCGGGGGGGCTGGGTGAGCAGTTCTTC
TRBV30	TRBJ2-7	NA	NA	CAWSIASTYEQYF	TGTGCCTGGAGTATTGCCTCCACCTACGAGCAGTACTTC